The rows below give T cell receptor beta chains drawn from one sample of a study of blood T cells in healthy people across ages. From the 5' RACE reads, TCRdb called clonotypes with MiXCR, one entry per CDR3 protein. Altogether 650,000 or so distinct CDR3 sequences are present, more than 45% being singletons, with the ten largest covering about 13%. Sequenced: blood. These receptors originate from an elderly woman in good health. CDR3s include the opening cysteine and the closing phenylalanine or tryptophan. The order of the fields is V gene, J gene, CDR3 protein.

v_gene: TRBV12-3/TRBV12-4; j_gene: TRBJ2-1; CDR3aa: CASSARQGGDEQFF
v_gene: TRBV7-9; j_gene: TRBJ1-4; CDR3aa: CASSSTGAGANEKLFF
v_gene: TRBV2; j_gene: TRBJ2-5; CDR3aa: CASRAEETQYF
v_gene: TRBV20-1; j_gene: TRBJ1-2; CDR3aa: CSARVWEGEDYGYTF
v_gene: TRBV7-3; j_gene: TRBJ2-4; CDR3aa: CAGSLTGTGIAKNIQYF
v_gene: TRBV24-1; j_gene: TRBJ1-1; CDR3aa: CATSSRASTEAFF
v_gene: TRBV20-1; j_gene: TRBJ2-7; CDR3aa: CSATRRLDSYEQYF
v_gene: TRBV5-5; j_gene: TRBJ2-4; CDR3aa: CASTQVDLAKNIQYF
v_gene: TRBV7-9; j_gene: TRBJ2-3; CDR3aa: CASRLSGGSTDTQYF
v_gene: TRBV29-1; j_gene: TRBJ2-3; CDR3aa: CSVVGAGGEVADTQYF
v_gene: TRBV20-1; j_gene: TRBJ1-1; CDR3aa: CSASEQGSTEAFF
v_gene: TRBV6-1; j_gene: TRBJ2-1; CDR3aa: CATGTGYDEQFF
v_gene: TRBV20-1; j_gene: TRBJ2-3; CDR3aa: CSARLASGSGTQYF
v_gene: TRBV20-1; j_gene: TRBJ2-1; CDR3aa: CSAAPSGRTYNEQFF
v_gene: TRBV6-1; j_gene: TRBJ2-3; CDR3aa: CASSEATTQYF
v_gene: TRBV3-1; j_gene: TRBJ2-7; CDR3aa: CASGATDRGSYEQYF
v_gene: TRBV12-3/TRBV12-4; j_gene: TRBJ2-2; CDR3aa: CASSPGQNTGELFF
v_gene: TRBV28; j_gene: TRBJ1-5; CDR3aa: CASSPPRGGNQPQHF
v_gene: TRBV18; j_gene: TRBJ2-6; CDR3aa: CATSWFSGANVLTF
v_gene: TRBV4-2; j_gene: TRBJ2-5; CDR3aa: CASSLWGREQYF
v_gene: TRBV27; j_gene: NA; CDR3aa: CASSLSFAGRDEQYF
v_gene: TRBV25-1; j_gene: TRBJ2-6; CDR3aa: CASSDGHSNSGANVLTF
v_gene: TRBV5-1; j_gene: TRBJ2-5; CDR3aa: CASSYGPGETQYF
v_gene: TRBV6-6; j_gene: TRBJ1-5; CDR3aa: CASRERTGNSNQPQHF
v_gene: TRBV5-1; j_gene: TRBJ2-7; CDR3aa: CASSITGIEQYF
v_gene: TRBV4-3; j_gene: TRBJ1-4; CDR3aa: CASSQLQGSNEKLFF
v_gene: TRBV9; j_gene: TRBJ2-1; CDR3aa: CASSVVRSGEQFF
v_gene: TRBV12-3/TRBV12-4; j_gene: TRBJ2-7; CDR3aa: CASSVRDGSYEQYF
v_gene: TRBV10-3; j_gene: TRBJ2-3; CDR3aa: CAIRSGLSTDTQYF
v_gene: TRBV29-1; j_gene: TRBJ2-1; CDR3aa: CSVEDPGLAGYNEQFF
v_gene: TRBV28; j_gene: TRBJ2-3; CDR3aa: CASSLTPGQLDTQYF
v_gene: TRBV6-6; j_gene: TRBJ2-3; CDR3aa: CASSYASGLKNTDTQYF
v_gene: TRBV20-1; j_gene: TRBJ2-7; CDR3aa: CSARNPSGGEQYF
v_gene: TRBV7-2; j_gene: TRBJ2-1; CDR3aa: CASSLRTSGGHYNEQFF
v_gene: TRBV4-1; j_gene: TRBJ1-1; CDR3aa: CASSRDQGLNTEAFF
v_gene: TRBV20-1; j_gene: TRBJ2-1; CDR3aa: CSASRGILGYNEQFF
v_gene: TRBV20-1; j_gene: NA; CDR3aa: CSASSPGTSGSSYNEQYF
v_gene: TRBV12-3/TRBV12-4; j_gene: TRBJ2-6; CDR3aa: CASSPTNGANVLTF
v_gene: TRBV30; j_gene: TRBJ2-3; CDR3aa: CALTQGSTDTQYF
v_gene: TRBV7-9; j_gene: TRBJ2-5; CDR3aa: CASSERGFGTQYF
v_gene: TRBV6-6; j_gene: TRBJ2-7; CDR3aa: CASSSLGDRGYEQYF
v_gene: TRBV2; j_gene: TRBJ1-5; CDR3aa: CASSERTANQPQHF
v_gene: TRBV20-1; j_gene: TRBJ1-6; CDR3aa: CSAPSNTGGNSPLHF
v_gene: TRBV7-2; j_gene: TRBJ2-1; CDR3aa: CASSLRTGGNNEQFF
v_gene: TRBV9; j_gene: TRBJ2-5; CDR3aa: CASSVVGDRENEQYF
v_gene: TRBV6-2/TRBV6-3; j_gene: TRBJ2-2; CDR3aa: CASSFPGPTNTGELFF
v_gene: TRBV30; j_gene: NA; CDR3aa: CTWSALDEQYF
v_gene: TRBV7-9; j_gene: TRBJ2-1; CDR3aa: CASSLTTSGGDNEQFF
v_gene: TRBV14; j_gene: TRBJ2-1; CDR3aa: CASGQDWPSNEQFF